This paragraph covers one T cell receptor beta chain sequence. These data are taken from a study of blood T cell repertoires in COVID-19. Study-wide context: The cDNA or gDNA used as material had been derived from T cells, B-cell-depleted T cells, or PBMCs.

Original data processing: Estimated nucleated cell counts came from reference gene primer amplification. The repertoire was sequenced with immunoSEQ multiplex PCR; TCRdb's copy has only in-frame clones and lacks some. V, J and clone size are taken as reported in that table, and D and trimming were inferred from the DNA itself. The sample holds approximately 100,000 clones, more than 75% seen once. Trimming pared 5 bases from V and 2 bases from J, leaving 15 bases between. Germline V gives CDR1 SEHNR, CDR2 FQNEAQ (reference sequence). The CDR3 is made up of 15 amino acids. V and J are TRBV7-9 and TRBJ2-5; D perhaps matches TRBD1 (6 bases). The source of this sequence is a woman between 65 and 79 years old with acute or convalescent COVID-19. Sequenced sample: peripheral blood. This CDR3 is CASSAGQTSQETQYF. The CDR3 nucleotides are TGTGCCAGCAGCGCTGGACAGACGAGTCAAGAGACCCAGTACTTC.